These 14 T cell receptor beta chains share one sample of origin, sequenced in a study of CD8 T cells in Susac syndrome. Random hexamers were used to reverse transcribe about 0.5 to 1 ug of RNA. TCRdb reanalysed the immunoSEQ multiplex PCR reads using MiXCR and keeps one entry per CDR3 protein. The sample holds 250,000 to 300,000 distinct CDR3 sequences, roughly 85% seen once. Sequenced sample: CD8+ T cells from PBMCs. All receptors come from a human donor with multiple sclerosis.

The rearrangement uses TRBV28 and TRBJ2-7; 7 bases are shared with TRBD1. With V trimmed by 4 bases and J by 3 bases, 15 bases remained unmatched. The V gene's germline CDR1 is MDHEN and CDR2 SYDVKM. The CDR3 length is 17 residues. CDR3 region: CASSSSLFDRAVYEQYF. CDR3 DNA sequence: TGTGCCAGCAGTTCCTCTCTTTTCGACAGGGCGGTCTACGAGCAGTACTTC.

This rearrangement joins TRBV20-1 to TRBJ2-5, with 10 bases lining up with TRBD1. Germline V gives CDR1 DFQATT, CDR2 SNEGSKA (reference sequence). With V trimmed by 5 bases and J by 3 bases, 6 bases remained unmatched. This CDR3 contains 14 residues. CDR3 bases: TGCAGTGCTTGGACAGGGGGAGGGGAAGAGACCCAGTACTTC. Translation gives CSAWTGGGEETQYF.

The chain employs TRBV10-3 and TRBJ2-6; D ambiguous. Trimming took off 3 bases at V and 0 bases at J, with 3 bases between the two ends. Germline-derived CDR1 and CDR2 are ENHRY and SYGVKD. CDR3 length equals 14 residues. This CDR3 is CAISDDSGANVLTF. As DNA, the CDR3 is TGTGCCATCAGTGACGACTCTGGGGCCAACGTCCTGACTTTC.

The CDR3 spells CAIGREGPQETQYF. Written as DNA, the CDR3 is TGTGCCATCGGGCGGGAGGGCCCCCAAGAGACCCAGTACTTC. This rearrangement joins TRBV10-3 to TRBJ2-5; 9 bases are a match to TRBD2. The CDR3 is 14 amino acids. The J segment lost 1 base and the V segment lost 8 bases, leaving 5 bases of the junction unmatched. CDR1 is ENHRY, CDR2 SYGVKD, per germline.

This chain connects TRBV19 to TRBJ1-5; a possible D gene is TRBD1 (6 bases). V was clipped by 3 bases and J by 0 bases, with 15 bases between them. The CDR3 is 17 amino acids. CDR1 and CDR2 (germline): LNHDA, SQIVND (reference sequence). CDR3 in amino acids: CASSMYSGEYSNQPQHF. The CDR3 bases are TGTGCCAGTAGTATGTACTCAGGGGAATATAGCAATCAGCCCCAGCATTTT.

V and J are TRBV20-1 and TRBJ2-1; the match to TRBD2 covers 9 bases. This CDR3 contains 15 residues. Trimming cost V 1 base and J 4 bases; bases outside gene matches: 5. The germline V gene encodes CDR1 DFQATT and CDR2 SNEGSKA (reference sequence). The CDR3 reads CSARGLAALYNEQFF. Written as DNA, the CDR3 is TGCAGTGCTAGAGGACTAGCGGCCTTGTACAATGAGCAGTTCTTC.

This chain links TRBV15 with TRBJ2-6; D unclear. The length of the CDR3 is 12 residues. V lost 3 bases and J lost 10, with 7 bases in between. The germline CDR1 and CDR2 sequences are LNHNV and YYDKDF (reference sequence). The CDR3 DNA follows: TGTGCCACCAGCAGTTCGCCGAACGTCCTGACTTTC. Translated: CATSSSPNVLTF.

This clonotype was observed a single time. V gene TRBV27 combines with J gene TRBJ2-5; a possible D gene is TRBD2 (5 bases). V lost 6 bases and J lost 0, with 20 bases in between. The V gene's germline CDR1 is MNHEY and CDR2 SMNVEV (reference sequence). The CDR3 is 17 amino acids. The CDR3 nucleotides read TGTGCCAGCAGCGTCCTCGGGGTGGGCGGTGACCAAGAGACCCAGTACTTC. Translated: CASSVLGVGGDQETQYF.

The V gene is TRBV28, the J gene TRBJ2-1, with D unresolved. The CDR3 has 16 residues. CDR1 and CDR2 (germline): MDHEN, SYDVKM. The V gene lost 0 bases and the J gene lost 4 bases, with 13 bases spanning the gap. The CDR3 here is CASSLWGGSKYNEQFF. CDR3 sequence (DNA): TGTGCCAGCAGTTTATGGGGCGGCTCTAAATACAATGAGCAGTTCTTC.

The chain has TRBV5-6 and TRBJ2-3; tentatively, D is TRBD1 (6 bases). CDR3 size: 14 residues. CDR1 and CDR2 from the germline V gene are SGHDT and YYEEEE. V lost 4 bases to trimming and J lost 4 bases, with 13 bases between them. CDR3 nucleotides: TGTGCCAGCAGCCTCACAGGGTTAGCAGATACGCAGTATTTT. Translation gives CASSLTGLADTQYF.

The genes are TRBV27 and TRBJ2-7; 10 bases are shared with TRBD2. The CDR3 covers 15 residues. Germline V gene lookup returns CDR1 MNHEY and CDR2 SMNVEV (reference sequence). With V trimmed by 3 bases and J by 1 base, 3 bases remained unmatched. CDR3 in amino acids: CASSFNSGRSYEQYF. CDR3 nucleotide sequence: TGTGCCAGCAGTTTCAATAGCGGGAGGTCCTACGAGCAGTACTTC.

This chain connects TRBV7-9 to TRBJ1-2; 7 bases match TRBD1. V lost 2 bases, J lost 0 bases, and 9 bases stayed unmatched. The CDR3 is 17 residues long. Germline CDR1 and CDR2: SEHNR and FQNEAQ (reference sequence). The CDR3 DNA follows: TGTGCCAGCAGCTTAAAACTGGACAGGAGTCCTAACTATGGCTACACCTTC. The encoded protein is CASSLKLDRSPNYGYTF.

The chain combines TRBV24-1 with TRBJ2-7; TRBD1 agrees at 10 bases. In germline, CDR1 is KGHDR, CDR2 SFDVKD. Trimming removed 7 bases from V and 4 bases from J; junction bases left unmatched: 3. This CDR3 contains 13 residues. The CDR3 region has the DNA TGTGCCACCAGCCCGGGACAGGGGTACGAGCAGTACTTC. Protein product: CATSPGQGYEQYF.

The gene calls are TRBV6-5 and TRBJ2-7; unclear D gene. Trimming left V 4 bases short and J 2 bases short, with 15 bases between. The germline gives CDR1 MNHEY, CDR2 SVGAGI. This CDR3 has 15 residues. The CDR3 loop reads CASSSYLAPTYEQYF. CDR3 sequence (DNA): TGTGCCAGCAGTTCCTACCTGGCGCCCACCTACGAGCAGTACTTC.